This record concerns one TCR beta chain sequence. Its antigen is unknown. Per-nucleotide qualities are absent, and no much larger clonotype sits a single base away. V was cut back by 4 bases and J by 6 bases, leaving a gap of 16 bases between them. As encoded in the germline V gene, CDR1 is SGHRS while CDR2 is YFSETQ. The CDR3 goes from the cysteine to the phenylalanine over 15 residues. Only the CDR3 DNA stays, 45 bases, in frame from base 1. Library prep was done by the immunoSEQ multiplex PCR assay. A mixture of 60 forward primers for TCR Vbeta segments and 13 reverse primers for TCR Jbeta segments was used in the multiplex PCR. The CDR3 region of rearranged TCR beta genes was amplified from genomic DNA by a multiplex PCR assay. The Illumina HiSeq System was used to sequence the amplified TCR beta libraries as 87-base-pair reads. Turning to the authors' computational methods: A later analysis tallied roughly 80 million unique TCR beta chains across the 550 to 850 repertoires, and approximately 12 million of those chains were shared by two or more donors. Raw reads were error-corrected and collapsed into unique sequences with a nearest-neighbor algorithm that merged closely related sequences to remove PCR and sequencing errors. Alignment of CDR3 sequences to IMGT reference sequences was used to assign V, D and J gene segments. Each retained sequence needed at least a six-nucleotide match to both a V gene segment and a J gene segment. A rearrangement counted as productive if the CDR3 had no stop codons and remained in frame with V and J, and every other rearrangement counted as non-productive. Following IMGT convention, CDR3 was defined as the stretch from the second conserved V-encoded cysteine to the conserved J-encoded phenylalanine. Sequences without an unambiguous match to a single V gene segment were excluded from the earlier analysis of about 640 of the donors. In an earlier analysis of roughly 500 of the donors, V segments were called functional above 56.7% productive rearrangements and were called segregating when the between-donor standard deviation exceeded 5%. A statistical classification framework was built for diagnosing cytomegalovirus status from the catalog of TCR beta chain sequences. In a later analysis, TCR nucleotide sequences were compared against IMGT/GENE-DB human TR gene sequences so that V and J genes could be assigned. In a later analysis, CDR3 sequences and most-parsimonious VDJ recombination scenarios were assigned using the TCRdist pipeline. In a later analysis, each TCR beta chain was defined by its CDR3 amino acid sequence together with its V-gene family, and reads without a unique V-gene family were excluded. A later analysis removed several hundred highly shared, low-generation-probability nucleotide sequences to deal with suspected cross-contamination and a sequencing artifact. A later analysis calculated a clonal expansion index for each public chain from normalized within-repertoire ranks of inferred template counts. In a later analysis, generation probabilities were computed with a VDJ recombination model fitted to out-of-frame rearrangements, and the resulting probabilities were checked against IGoR. A later analysis scored TCR-TCR, TCR-HLA and TCR-CMV co-occurrence with hypergeometric tests, applying a repertoire-size bias correction to TCR pairs. In a later analysis, false discovery rates were estimated by permuting HLA or CMV assignments 20 times. A later analysis grouped co-occurring TCRs with DBSCAN, adding TCRdist sequence similarity when clustering within HLA-allele-positive subsets. For co-occurrence clustering, repertoires with fewer than 30,000 or more than 120,000 public chains were excluded, along with roughly five repertoires with anomalous nucleotide sharing. Not all clones reach the TCRdb copy of this immuneACCESS table, which keeps in-frame sequences only. Checked studies attribute under half of the gap to unresolved V genes and leave the rest unexplained. Clone size and the V and J calls come from that table; the DNA yielded D and trimming. This sample lists around 71,000 clones; 60% to 70% were detected once. In total, the top ten clones hold 5% to 6% of the sample.

The data belong to a study of cytomegalovirus exposure and HLA in healthy donors listed by TCRdb under 2017. Background for the entire study: An earlier analysis of several hundred of the donors reported more than 250 Gb of sequence data and 100 million to 130 million unique TCR beta sequences from 150 million to 200 million T cells. The number of donors typed differed by locus, with roughly 620-640 for A, B, C, DRB1 and DQB1, 522 for DQA1, 606 for DPA1, and approximately 470 for DPB1. To predict cytomegalovirus infection status, the study combined high-throughput TCR immunosequencing, statistical association of individual TCRs with disease status, and machine learning. Roughly 300 gigabases of sequencing data and tens of millions of unique TCR sequences made up an early release that covered nearly 650 HLA-typed donors. An earlier analysis of about 620 of the donors applied high-throughput TCR beta sequencing to assess whether each TCR beta V gene segment acted as functional or pseudogenic. Alongside the repertoire data, information on donor age, sex, ethnicity and CMV serostatus was compiled. Rather than using new phenotypic data, the later analysis identified candidate immune exposures from TCR beta sequences and from how often those sequences occurred across donors. Every discovery cohort repertoire had been produced on one sequencing platform. A later analysis re-analyzed previously published TCR beta repertoires from 666 donors and added high-resolution HLA genotyping to study TCR occurrence patterns. Roughly 5 DR-DQ haplotypes were handled as single units for association and clustering, since linkage in the cohort was strong. Among about 360 genotyped donors of the cohort, an average of 235,054 unique TCR beta nucleotide sequences were sequenced per donor, roughly a sixth of them non-productive. A later genetic analysis took genome-wide SNP genotypes for 398 of the 666 donors and used that subset as a discovery cohort. The study used immunosequencing to profile the T cell repertoires of 670 or so subjects and linked those repertoires to cytomegalovirus serostatus. The study aimed to test whether signatures of past pathogen exposure could be identified by cataloging public T cell receptors. The genetic ancestry cluster associated with self-reported Caucasian donors included 81% of the roughly 400 genotyped donors. A separate validation cohort of 100 to 150 different subjects was used in addition to the approximately 700-subject first cohort. Both class I and class II loci were covered by HLA typing, at four-digit resolution. Summary of the overall study and its limitations: A further reported finding was that TCR beta sequences accurately predicted the HLA-A and HLA-B alleles for most subjects in the first cohort. When HLA alleles, especially DR and DQ, strongly co-occurred, attributing TCR associations to individual alleles was difficult. A later analysis found that HLA-associated TCR beta chains were more clonally expanded and had lower generation probabilities than equally common non-associated chains. The authors suggested that the approach could potentially be extended to other disease states and immunological phenotypes. In a later analysis, the rate of TCR association differed among HLA loci, with DRB1 alleles having the most associated TCRs and HLA-C alleles having the fewest. In vitro tests confirmed that three of the cytomegalovirus-associated TCR beta chains recognize cytomegalovirus antigens. An association between a missense DCLRE1C variant and V-gene and J-gene trimming of TCR beta chains was found in a later genetic analysis and replicated in an independent cohort. According to a later analysis, parvovirus B19, influenza, CMV and Epstein-Barr virus appeared linked to several top co-occurrence clusters. Because counts were too low, 15 to 20 rarely observed V segments, including chromosome 9 orphons, were left out of the earlier analysis of 587 of the donors. CMV serostatus was the only immune exposure information available for the cohort. Compared with the 666-donor mean, donors in an Asian-associated ancestry cluster had fewer N-insertions in productive TCRs, according to a later genetic analysis. The sequencing pipeline was judged likely to have produced a cluster of highly shared sequence variants as a technical artifact. Only TCR beta chains were sequenced in this cohort, and the absence of alpha or paired-chain data limited detectable features. An earlier analysis of approximately 590 of the donors showed that most TCR beta V segments appeared in productive rearrangements either about 87% or about 30% of the time, which broadly matched IMGT annotations. While some public TCRs were present in many individuals, most TCR sequences turned up only very rarely across donors. Because the 87-base-pair reads could not distinguish some IMGT-functional V segments, including TRBV6-2 and TRBV6-3, those segments were excluded. In a later analysis, most CMV-associated TCR beta chains were found to appear HLA-restricted, with HLA associations seemingly driven largely by CMV exposure. Linkage disequilibrium might explain the correlated functional status among segregating V segments, but an unknown experimental factor could not be excluded. Roughly uniform sequencing depth across donors was assumed in presence/absence analyses, although this assumption may not hold. The study gave a list of under 200 TCR beta chains associated with cytomegalovirus. The classifier was reported to diagnose cytomegalovirus status with high specificity and sensitivity in both the original and validation cohorts. In a later analysis, around 15,000 TCR beta sequences were associated with specific HLA alleles at a false discovery rate of 0.05. Because some donors lacked HLA typing at each locus, the association tests relied only on the typed subset.

The cohort was made up of about 670 healthy bone marrow donors. All cohort members were sampled while nominally healthy, although unrecorded immune exposures were likely present. The donor was CMV seropositive and belonged to the group of about 290 seropositive cohort members. Each donor provided a peripheral blood sample, and peripheral blood mononuclear cells were used for TCR beta sequencing. The Qiagen DNeasy Blood Extraction Kit was used to extract genomic DNA from the blood cell samples. Sequencing input: PBMCs. Recombination linked TRBV5-1 to TRBJ2-2; perhaps TRBD1 is the D gene, with 6 bases matching. The origin of this receptor is a man under 40 in good health and CMV-seropositive. The CDR3 sequence is CASSAYAGAPGELFF. The DNA sequence is given as TGCGCCAGCAGCGCCTACGCAGGGGCCCCCGGGGAGCTGTTTTTT. When the CDR3 is completed using the reference TRBV5-1 and TRBJ2-2 genes on either side, the full variable domain is KAGVTQTPRYLIKTRGQQVTLSCSPISGHRSVSWYQQTPGQGLQFLFEYFSETQRNKGNFPGRFSGRQFSNSRSEMNVSTLELGDSALYLCASSAYAGAPGELFFGEGSRLTVL.